The 14 T cell receptor beta chains below come from one sample, sequenced in a study of response to subunit inactivated influenza vaccine. TCRdb passed the RT-PCR reads through MiXCR, listing each CDR3 protein once. The table shows hundreds of thousands of distinct CDR3 sequences, with roughly 10% occurring only once. The sequenced sample was PBMCs from blood, obtained on the day of vaccination. The receptors shown here come from a man aged 50-59 years who received an inactivated influenza vaccine.

The V call is TRBV12-3 or TRBV12-4, the J call TRBJ1-4, with D perhaps TRBD1 (6 bases). The CDR3 sequence is 14 residues long. V lost 6 bases to trimming and J lost 4 bases, with 12 bases between them. CDR3 sequence (DNA): TGTGCCAGCAGCAACAGGGCCCTTAATGAAAAACTGTTTTTT. Its translation is CASSNRALNEKLFF.

This clonotype was seen ten or more times. The chain joins TRBV25-1 to TRBJ2-7, with 9 bases identical to TRBD1. J lost 6 bases, V lost 6 bases, and 3 bases had no gene match. Germline CDR1 and CDR2: MGHDK and SYGVNS. This CDR3 is built from 12 residues. The chain's CDR3 is CASRTGGSEQYF. CDR3 nucleotide sequence: TGTGCCAGCAGAACAGGGGGCAGCGAGCAGTACTTC.

This sequence joins TRBV5-1 and TRBJ1-5; 12 bases map to TRBD1. The V gene's germline CDR1 is SGHRS and CDR2 YFSETQ. This CDR3 contains 15 residues. The ends lost 4 bases at V and 6 bases at J; junction bases unmatched: 5. CDR3 protein: CASSVGQGASQPQHF. In nucleotides, the CDR3 is TGCGCCAGCAGCGTGGGACAGGGGGCGAGTCAGCCCCAGCATTTT.

The chain is built from TRBV2 and TRBJ2-1; D call uncertain. CDR3 length: 15 residues. Germline-derived CDR1 and CDR2 are SNHLY and FYNNEI. V lost 8 bases, J lost 0 bases, and 14 bases lay in between. CDR3 loop: CASEARAASYNEQFF. CDR3 DNA: TGTGCCAGCGAGGCAAGGGCGGCCTCCTACAATGAGCAGTTCTTC.

This clonotype was counted at least ten times. The chain couples TRBV6-2 or TRBV6-3 to TRBJ2-1; 10 bases map to TRBD2. CDR3 length: 15 amino acids. Germline V lookup: CDR1 MNHEY, CDR2 SVGEGT. J gave up 5 bases and V 2 bases, and 3 bases lay outside the gene matches. The CDR3 protein is CASSYGTSAHNEQFF. The DNA for the CDR3 is TGTGCCAGCAGTTACGGGACTAGCGCGCACAATGAGCAGTTCTTC.

This clonotype has just a few counts. This chain connects TRBV28 to TRBJ2-7; D remains ambiguous. CDR3 length: 13 amino acids. CDR1 MDHEN and CDR2 SYDVKM come from the germline V gene. The V and J ends lost 5 bases and 2 bases respectively, with 10 bases between them. CDR3 sequence (DNA): TGTGCCAGCAGTCCCCAGGCCCCCTACGAGCAGTACTTC. Translated: CASSPQAPYEQYF.

In this sample, this clonotype turned up many times. The chain joins TRBV4-1 to TRBJ2-7; no reliable D call. The CDR3 spans 14 residues. The V end lost 2 bases, the J end lost 0 bases, and 8 bases lay between the germline ends. Germline CDR1 reads MGHRA; CDR2 reads YSYEKL. CDR3 sequence: CASSQSPSSYEQYF. CDR3 coding DNA: TGCGCCAGCAGCCAATCTCCGAGCTCCTACGAGCAGTACTTC.

The V and J genes are TRBV20-1 and TRBJ2-7, with 10 bases matching TRBD2. Germline loops: CDR1 DFQATT, CDR2 SNEGSKA (reference sequence). CDR3 length: 16 amino acids. Trimming removed 0 bases from V and 4 bases from J; junction bases left unmatched: 9. The CDR3 DNA is TGCAGTGCTAGAGATCGAGGTAGCGGGGGGAGGTACGAGCAGTACTTC. Its translation is CSARDRGSGGRYEQYF.

The CDR3 sequence is CASSSWDTQYF. The CDR3 DNA follows: TGTGCCAGCAGTTCCTGGGATACGCAGTATTTT. This chain joins TRBV27 and TRBJ2-3; D is ambiguous. Germline V gene sequence: CDR1 MNHEY, CDR2 SMNVEV (reference sequence). This CDR3 is built from 11 residues. With 4 bases removed from V and 6 bases from J, the gap between germline ends came to 5 bases.

The V gene is TRBV9, the J gene TRBJ2-1, with a possible D match to TRBD2 (6 bases). The length of the CDR3 is 15 residues. Looked up from germline, CDR1 is SGDLS and CDR2 is YYNGEE. V lost 3 bases, J lost 10 bases, and 20 bases lay in between. Written as DNA, the CDR3 is TGTGCCAGCAGCGGTATTAGCGGCTCGGGGGTGGAGCAGTTCTTC. It specifies CASSGISGSGVEQFF.

This clonotype was detected ten times or more. The gene calls are TRBV15 and TRBJ2-3, with TRBD2 matching 8 bases. This CDR3 is built from 15 residues. Germline V lookup: CDR1 LNHNV, CDR2 YYDKDF (reference sequence). The junction had 9 bases not matched to a gene; V was cut back by 7 bases and J by 3 bases. Written as DNA, the CDR3 is TGTGCCACCATAGCTTACGGGGGGGCAACAGATACGCAGTATTTT. Residues: CATIAYGGATDTQYF.

This clonotype was observed a few times. The CDR3 DNA follows: TGTGCCAGCAGCTTAGAGCGGCGGACAGGGTCCACCCTCCACTTT. Translated, it gives CASSLERRTGSTLHF. This chain connects TRBV7-2 to TRBJ1-6; 8 positions match TRBD1. The CDR3 is 15 amino acids. V lost 1 base, J lost 14 bases, and 10 bases stayed unmatched. In germline, CDR1 is SGHTA, CDR2 FQGNSA.

The V and J genes are TRBV29-1 and TRBJ2-3, with 9 bases aligning to TRBD1. Losses at the gene ends were 4 bases for V and 1 base for J; bases not matched to a gene: 0. The length of the CDR3 is 13 residues. Germline CDR1 reads SQVTM; CDR2 reads ANQGSEA. The CDR3 region is CSVGQGGTDTQYF. Here the CDR3 DNA reads TGCAGCGTTGGACAGGGGGGCACAGATACGCAGTATTTT.

This clonotype was observed a handful of times. This chain links TRBV6-1 with TRBJ2-2; 14 bases agree with TRBD2. The V gene's germline CDR1 is MNHNS and CDR2 SASEGT. V lost 3 bases, J lost 7 bases, and 7 bases stayed unmatched. The CDR3 is made up of 17 amino acids. The CDR3 DNA sequence: TGTGCCAGCAGTGAGACCGGGACTAGCGGGGGTTACGGGGAGCTGTTTTTT. This codes for CASSETGTSGGYGELFF.